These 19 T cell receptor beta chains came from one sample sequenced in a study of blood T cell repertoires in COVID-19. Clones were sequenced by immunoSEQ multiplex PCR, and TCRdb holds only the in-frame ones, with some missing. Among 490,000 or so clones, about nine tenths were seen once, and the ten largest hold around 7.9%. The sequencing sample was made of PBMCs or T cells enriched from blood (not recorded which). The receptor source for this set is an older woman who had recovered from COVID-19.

The CDR3: CASSFSGTGGRYEQFF. As DNA, the CDR3 is TGTGCCAGCAGCTTTTCCGGGACAGGGGGCCGATATGAGCAGTTCTTC. This chain links TRBV7-8 with TRBJ2-1, with 12 positions matching TRBD1. V lost 3 bases and J lost 8; bases outside the gene matches: 8. CDR3 size: 16 residues. Germline V lookup: CDR1 SGHVS, CDR2 FQNEAQ.

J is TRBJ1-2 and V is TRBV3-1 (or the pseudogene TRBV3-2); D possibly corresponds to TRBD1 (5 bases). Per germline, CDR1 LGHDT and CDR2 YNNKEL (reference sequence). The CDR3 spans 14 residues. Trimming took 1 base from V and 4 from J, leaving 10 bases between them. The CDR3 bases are TGTGCCAGCAGCCAAGGGGCAGGGCCCTATGGCTACACCTTC. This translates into CASSQGAGPYGYTF.

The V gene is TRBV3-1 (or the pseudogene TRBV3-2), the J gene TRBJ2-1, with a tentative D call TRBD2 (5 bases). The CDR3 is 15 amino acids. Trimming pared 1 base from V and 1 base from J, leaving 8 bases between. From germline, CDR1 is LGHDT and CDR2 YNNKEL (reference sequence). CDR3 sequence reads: CASSQVAPSYNEQFF. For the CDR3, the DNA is TGTGCCAGCAGCCAAGTAGCGCCGTCCTACAATGAGCAGTTCTTC.

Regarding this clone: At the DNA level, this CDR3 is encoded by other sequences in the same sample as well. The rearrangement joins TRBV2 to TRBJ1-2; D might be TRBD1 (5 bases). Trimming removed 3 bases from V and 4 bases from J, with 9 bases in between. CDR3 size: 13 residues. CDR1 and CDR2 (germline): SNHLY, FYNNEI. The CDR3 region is CASSEQGPYGYTF. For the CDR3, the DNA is TGTGCCAGCAGTGAGCAGGGCCCCTATGGCTACACCTTC.

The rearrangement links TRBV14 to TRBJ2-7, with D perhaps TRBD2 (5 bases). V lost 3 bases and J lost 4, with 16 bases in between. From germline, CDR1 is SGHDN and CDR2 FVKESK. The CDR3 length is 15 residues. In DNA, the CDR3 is TGTGCCAGCAGCCAGAGAGACCCGACGGGATACGAGCAGTACGTC. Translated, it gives CASSQRDPTGYEQYV.

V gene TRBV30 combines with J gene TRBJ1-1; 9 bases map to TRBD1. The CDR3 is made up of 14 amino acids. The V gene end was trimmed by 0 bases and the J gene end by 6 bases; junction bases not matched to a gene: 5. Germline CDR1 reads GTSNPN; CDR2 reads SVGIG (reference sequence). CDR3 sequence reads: CAWSVPQGAPEAFF. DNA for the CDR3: TGTGCCTGGAGTGTACCACAGGGGGCCCCTGAAGCTTTCTTT.

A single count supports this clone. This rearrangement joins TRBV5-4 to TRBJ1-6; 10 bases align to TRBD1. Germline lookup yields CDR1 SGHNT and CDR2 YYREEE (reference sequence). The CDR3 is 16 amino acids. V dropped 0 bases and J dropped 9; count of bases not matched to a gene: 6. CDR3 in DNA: TGTGCCAGCAGCTTGGCGGGGACAGGGGTTATTTCACCCCTCCACTTT. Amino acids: CASSLAGTGVISPLHF. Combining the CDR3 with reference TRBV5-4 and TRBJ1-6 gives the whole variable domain ETGVTQSPTHLIKTRGQQVTLRCSSQSGHNTVSWYQQALGQGPQFIFQYYREEENGRGNFPPRFSGLQFPNYSSELNVNALELDDSALYLCASSLAGTGVISPLHFGNGTRLTVT.

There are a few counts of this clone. The CDR3 region is CATSRDLTGSQPQHF. In DNA, the CDR3 is TGTGCCACCAGCAGAGATTTGACAGGGAGTCAGCCCCAGCATTTT. J is TRBJ1-5 and V is TRBV15, with TRBD1 identical over 7 bases. This CDR3 comprises 15 residues. After removal of 0 bases from V and 6 bases from J, the junction contained 5 bases not matched to a gene. Germline CDR1 is LNHNV and CDR2 is YYDKDF (reference sequence).

As DNA, the CDR3 is TGCGCCAGCAGTGGGGGGACAGGGGGTTCTGAAAAACTGTTTTTT. Its protein is CASSGGTGGSEKLFF. The genes are TRBV5-1 and TRBJ1-4, with TRBD1 identical over 11 bases. V shed 5 bases and J 7 bases; nucleotides not matched to a gene: 7. The CDR3 spans 15 residues. Germline CDR1 reads SGHRS; CDR2 reads YFSETQ.

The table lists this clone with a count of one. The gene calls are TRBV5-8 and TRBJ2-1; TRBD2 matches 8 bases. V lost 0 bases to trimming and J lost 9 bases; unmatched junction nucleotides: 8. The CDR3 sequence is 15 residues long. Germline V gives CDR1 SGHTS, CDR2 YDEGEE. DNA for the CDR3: TGTGCCAGCAGCTTGGTGTCGGGGGGGCCTTTTGAGCAGTTCTTC. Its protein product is CASSLVSGGPFEQFF. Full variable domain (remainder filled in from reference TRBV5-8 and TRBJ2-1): EAGVTQSPTHLIKTRGQQATLRCSPISGHTSVYWYQQALGLGLQFLLWYDEGEERNRGNFPPRFSGRQFPNYSSELNVNALELEDSALYLCASSLVSGGPFEQFFGPGTRLTVL.

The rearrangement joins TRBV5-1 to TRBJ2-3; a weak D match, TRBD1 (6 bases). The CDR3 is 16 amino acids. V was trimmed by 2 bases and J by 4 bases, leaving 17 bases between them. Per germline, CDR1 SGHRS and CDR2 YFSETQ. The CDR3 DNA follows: TGCGCCAGCAGCTTACAGGGAAGAGAGTGGGCAGATACGCAGTATTTT. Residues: CASSLQGREWADTQYF.

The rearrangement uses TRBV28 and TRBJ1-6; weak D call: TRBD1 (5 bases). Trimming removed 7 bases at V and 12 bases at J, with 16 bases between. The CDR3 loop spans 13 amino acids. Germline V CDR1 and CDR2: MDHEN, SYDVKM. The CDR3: CASTSRGGRPLHF. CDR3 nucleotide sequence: TGTGCCAGCACCTCCCGGGGGGGAAGACCCCTCCACTTT.

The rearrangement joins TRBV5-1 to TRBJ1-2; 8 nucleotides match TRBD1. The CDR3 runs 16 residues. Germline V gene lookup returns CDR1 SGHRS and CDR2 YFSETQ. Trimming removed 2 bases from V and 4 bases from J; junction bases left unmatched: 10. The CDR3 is CASSFESGGPGYGYTF. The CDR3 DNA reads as TGCGCCAGCAGCTTCGAATCAGGGGGCCCTGGCTATGGCTACACCTTC. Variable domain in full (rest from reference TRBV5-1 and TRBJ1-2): KAGVTQTPRYLIKTRGQQVTLSCSPISGHRSVSWYQQTPGQGLQFLFEYFSETQRNKGNFPGRFSGRQFSNSRSEMNVSTLELGDSALYLCASSFESGGPGYGYTFGSGTRLTVV.

The CDR3 is CASSGGREDTGELFF. The CDR3 DNA reads TGTGCCAGCAGTGGGGGCAGGGAGGACACCGGGGAGCTGTTTTTT. The J gene is TRBJ2-2, the V gene TRBV2; D is perhaps TRBD2 (6 bases). Germline CDR1 is SNHLY and CDR2 is FYNNEI. V lost 4 bases to trimming and J lost 3 bases, with 12 bases between them. This CDR3 is built from 15 residues.

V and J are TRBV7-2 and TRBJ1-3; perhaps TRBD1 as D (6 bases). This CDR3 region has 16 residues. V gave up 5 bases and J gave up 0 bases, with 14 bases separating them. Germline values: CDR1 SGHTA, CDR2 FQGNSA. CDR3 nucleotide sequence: TGTGCCAGCAGCACCGGACAGTTAGTCTCTGGAAACACCATATATTTT. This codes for CASSTGQLVSGNTIYF.

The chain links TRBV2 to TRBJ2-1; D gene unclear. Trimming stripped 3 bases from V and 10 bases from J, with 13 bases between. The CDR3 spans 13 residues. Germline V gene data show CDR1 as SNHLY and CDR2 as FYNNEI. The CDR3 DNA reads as TGTGCCAGCAGTGATGCGGAATTACTCGAGCAGTTCTTC. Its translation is CASSDAELLEQFF.

CDR3 region: CASSLGQGFSGANVLTF. The CDR3 region has the DNA TGTGCCAGCAGCTTGGGACAGGGGTTCTCTGGGGCCAACGTCCTGACTTTC. The chain is built from TRBV5-5 and TRBJ2-6; the match to TRBD1 covers 8 bases. CDR3 length: 17 residues. Germline V CDR1 and CDR2: SGHKS, YYEKEE (reference sequence). Trimming removed 0 bases from V and 0 bases from J; junction bases left unmatched: 2.

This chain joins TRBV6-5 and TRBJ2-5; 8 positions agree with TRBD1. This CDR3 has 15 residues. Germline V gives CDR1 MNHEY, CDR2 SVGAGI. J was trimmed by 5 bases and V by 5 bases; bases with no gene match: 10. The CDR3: CASSTYRGIEETQYF. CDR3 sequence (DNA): TGTGCCAGCAGTACCTACAGGGGGATTGAGGAGACCCAGTACTTC.

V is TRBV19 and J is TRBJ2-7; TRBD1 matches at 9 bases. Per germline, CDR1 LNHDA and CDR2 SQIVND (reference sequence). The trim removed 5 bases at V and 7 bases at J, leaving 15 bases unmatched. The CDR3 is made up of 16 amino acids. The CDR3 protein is CASSANTGGAAKEQYF. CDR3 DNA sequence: TGTGCCAGTAGTGCAAACACAGGGGGCGCAGCTAAGGAGCAGTACTTC.